The 20 T cell receptor beta chains presented below share a single source sample, sequenced in a study of blood T cell repertoires in COVID-19. Here immunoSEQ multiplex PCR was the method, and the copy in TCRdb shows in-frame clones only, minus some. The sample includes about 310,000 clones, approximately 83% of them seen just once. The sequenced sample was PBMCs or T cells enriched from blood (not recorded which). These receptors came from a young man who had recovered from COVID-19.

The CDR3 coding sequence is TGTGCCAGCAGGTCCGACAGGGACTATGGCTACACCTTC. This translates into CASRSDRDYGYTF. The chain joins TRBV6-5 to TRBJ1-2; 7 bases line up with TRBD1. With 6 bases clipped from V and 3 bases from J, the junction kept 4 bases outside the gene matches. There are 13 residues in the CDR3. Looked up from germline, CDR1 is MNHEY and CDR2 is SVGAGI.

This sequence joins TRBV7-3 and TRBJ1-2, with 9 bases fitting TRBD1. J gave up 5 bases and V 4 bases, and 14 bases lay outside the gene matches. The CDR3 is 17 amino acids. Germline-derived CDR1 and CDR2 are SGHTA and FQGTGA. The CDR3 spells CASSSQPLTGGAYGYTF. Here the CDR3 DNA reads TGTGCCAGCAGCTCACAACCACTAACAGGGGGCGCGTATGGCTACACCTTC.

The chain recombines TRBV5-1 with TRBJ2-3, with TRBD2 identical over 9 bases. Germline CDR1 is SGHRS and CDR2 is YFSETQ. The CDR3 length is 15 residues. J gave up 1 base and V 4 bases, and 4 bases lay outside the gene matches. In DNA form, the CDR3 reads TGCGCCAGCAGCCTACGGACTAGCGGCACAGATACGCAGTATTTT. Protein sequence: CASSLRTSGTDTQYF. Based on the CDR3 plus reference TRBV5-1 and TRBJ2-3, the full variable domain is KAGVTQTPRYLIKTRGQQVTLSCSPISGHRSVSWYQQTPGQGLQFLFEYFSETQRNKGNFPGRFSGRQFSNSRSEMNVSTLELGDSALYLCASSLRTSGTDTQYFGPGTRLTVL.

V and J are TRBV29-1 and TRBJ2-2, with TRBD1 matching over 7 bases. The germline V gene has CDR1 SQVTM and CDR2 ANQGSEA. The length of the CDR3 is 15 residues. V lost 1 base to trimming and J lost 4 bases; unmatched junction nucleotides: 6. Here the CDR3 reads CSVEVWDRTTGELFF. In nucleotides, the CDR3 is TGCAGCGTTGAAGTTTGGGACAGAACCACCGGGGAGCTGTTTTTT.

DNA of the CDR3: TGTGCCAGCAGCTTCGATGCCGGGACAAACGAGCAGTACTTC. It yields the protein CASSFDAGTNEQYF. The chain has TRBV11-2 and TRBJ2-7; the D gene is possibly TRBD1 (6 bases). The germline CDR1 and CDR2 sequences are SGHAT and FQNNGV. The CDR3 is made up of 14 amino acids. Trimming shortened V by 3 bases and J by 5 bases, and 14 bases separated the two germline ends. Drawing the rest from reference TRBV11-2 and TRBJ2-7, the complete variable domain is EAGVAQSPRYKIIEKRQSVAFWCNPISGHATLYWYQQILGQGPKLLIQFQNNGVVDDSQLPKDRFSAERLKGVDSTLKIQPAKLEDSAVYLCASSFDAGTNEQYFGPGTRLTVT.

The rearrangement joins TRBV7-8 to TRBJ2-7; D is unresolved. Trimming cost V 3 bases and J 1 base, with 7 bases left between them. Germline loops: CDR1 SGHVS, CDR2 FQNEAQ. There are 13 residues in the CDR3. The CDR3: CASSLSYSYEQYF. CDR3 nucleotides: TGTGCCAGCAGCTTGTCCTATTCCTACGAGCAGTACTTC.

The rearrangement uses TRBV4-1 and TRBJ2-3; 7 positions match TRBD2. Germline CDR1 is MGHRA and CDR2 is YSYEKL. This CDR3 has 17 residues. V lost 3 bases, J lost 1 base, and 10 bases stayed unmatched. CDR3 bases: TGCGCCAGCAGCCATGGGGCTTTGGCGGGGGGCACAGATACGCAGTATTTT. Its translation is CASSHGALAGGTDTQYF.

The chain recombines TRBV5-1 with TRBJ2-5, with D possibly TRBD1 on 6 matching bases. The V and J ends lost 4 bases and 1 base respectively, with 14 bases between them. The length of the CDR3 is 15 residues. Per germline, CDR1 SGHRS and CDR2 YFSETQ. In nucleotides, the CDR3 is TGCGCCAGCAGCCCCACTACAGGGATCCAAGAGACCCAGTACTTC. The encoded protein is CASSPTTGIQETQYF.

CDR3 sequence: CASAILAGTKYNEQFF. The CDR3, as DNA: TGTGCCAGCGCCATTCTAGCGGGGACGAAATACAATGAGCAGTTCTTC. This sequence joins TRBV5-4 and TRBJ2-1; 9 bases line up with TRBD2. Germline CDR1 reads SGHNT; CDR2 reads YYREEE (reference sequence). The CDR3 totals 16 residues. V was pared by 7 bases and J by 4 bases, with 12 bases of the junction left unmatched.

V gene TRBV7-2 combines with J gene TRBJ1-2; D remains ambiguous. V lost 6 bases to trimming and J lost 5 bases, with 13 bases between them. Per germline, CDR1 SGHTA and CDR2 FQGNSA. This CDR3 comprises 13 residues. This CDR3 reads CASRPPVGYGYTF. The DNA of the CDR3 is TGTGCCAGCAGACCCCCGGTCGGGTATGGCTACACCTTC.

The CDR3, as DNA: TGTGCCAGCAGTAATTTACGCGGCTCTGGAAACACCATATATTTT. As protein: CASSNLRGSGNTIYF. The genes are TRBV6-5 and TRBJ1-3; no firm D call. CDR1 MNHEY and CDR2 SVGAGI come from the germline V gene. The CDR3 consists of 15 residues. V was trimmed by 5 bases and J by 0 bases, leaving 11 bases between them.

This clone was observed once. The junction differs from germline at one of its ends, possibly a read error. The chain is built from TRBV7-7 and TRBJ2-3, with TRBD1 matching over 9 bases. The CDR3 extends over 14 amino acids. Germline V gene data show CDR1 as SSHAT and CDR2 as FNYEAQ (reference sequence). The CDR3 protein is CASSFGTGTDTQYF. The CDR3 DNA sequence: TGTGCTAGCAGCTTTGGGACAGGGACGGATACGCAGTATTTT.

The genes are TRBV19 and TRBJ1-2; no definite D call. The CDR3 contains 13 residues. The germline gives CDR1 LNHDA, CDR2 SQIVND (reference sequence). V gave up 4 bases and J gave up 3 bases, with 9 bases separating them. CDR3 sequence (DNA): TGTGCCAGTAGTAAAGACTTTGACTATGGCTACACCTTC. This sequence encodes CASSKDFDYGYTF.

This chain joins TRBV10-3 and TRBJ2-5; the D is unclear. CDR1 is ENHRY, CDR2 SYGVKD, per germline. This CDR3 is 12 amino acids long. V was clipped by 0 bases and J by 5 bases, with 4 bases between them. CDR3 in DNA: TGTGCCATCAGTGAGTCGCAGGAGACCCAGTACTTC. The encoded protein is CAISESQETQYF.

This chain connects TRBV12-3 or TRBV12-4 to TRBJ1-1; no reliable D call. V was shortened by 6 bases and J by 1 base, with 9 bases between the two germline ends. The CDR3 loop spans 13 amino acids. CDR3 sequence reads: CASRQAGNTEAFF. CDR3 bases: TGTGCCAGCAGACAAGCAGGGAACACTGAAGCTTTCTTT.

The J gene is TRBJ1-2, the V gene TRBV14; 7 bases fit TRBD1. The CDR3 has 13 amino acids. With V trimmed by 5 bases and J by 4 bases, 4 bases remained unmatched. Germline V gives CDR1 SGHDN, CDR2 FVKESK. CDR3 in amino acids: CASSTWTGYGYTF. The CDR3 bases are TGTGCCAGCAGCACTTGGACAGGCTATGGCTACACCTTC.

The J gene is TRBJ2-7, the V gene TRBV15; D gene uncertain. Trimming took off 5 bases at V and 3 bases at J, with 8 bases between the two ends. CDR3 length equals 12 residues. CDR1 is LNHNV, CDR2 YYDKDF, per germline (reference sequence). The CDR3 protein is CATSGGSYEQYF. CDR3 coding DNA: TGTGCCACCAGCGGCGGAAGCTACGAGCAGTACTTC.

The chain links TRBV13 to TRBJ1-1, with D uncertain. V shed 2 bases and J shed 7 bases, with 8 bases lying between them. The CDR3 is 12 amino acids. Germline CDR1 PRHDT, CDR2 FYEKMQ (reference sequence). The CDR3 nucleotides read TGTGCCAGCAGCTTAATTCCCGGTGAAGCTTTCTTT. Protein sequence: CASSLIPGEAFF.

The V call is TRBV19, the J call TRBJ1-6; 7 bases are a match to TRBD1. Germline V gives CDR1 LNHDA, CDR2 SQIVND (reference sequence). V was clipped by 5 bases and J by 6 bases; unmatched bases: 7. This CDR3 region has 15 residues. CDR3 DNA: TGTGCCAGTAGTTCGCAAGGGACAGCTAATTCACCCCTCCACTTT. The encoded protein is CASSSQGTANSPLHF.

The genes are TRBV14 and TRBJ1-3; D possibly corresponds to TRBD1 (6 bases). The CDR3 loop spans 14 amino acids. The V end was cut by 4 bases, the J end by 7 bases, with 14 bases between. Germline-derived CDR1 and CDR2 are SGHDN and FVKESK. CDR3 in DNA: TGTGCCAGCAGCCCCCCGGGCAGGGGTAACACCATATATTTT. Translation gives CASSPPGRGNTIYF. Filled out from reference TRBV14 and TRBJ1-3, the complete variable domain reads EAGVTQFPSHSVIEKGQTVTLRCDPISGHDNLYWYRRVMGKEIKFLLHFVKESKQDESGMPNNRFLAERTGGTYSTLKVQPAELEDSGVYFCASSPPGRGNTIYFGEGSWLTVV.